This TCR beta chain was found in a study of OX40 agonist ivuxolimab in advanced cancers. Overall study findings and caveats: Expansion of clones was among the lowest in partial responders at 0.1-3.0 mg/kg. By week 6 at 0.1 to 3.0 mg/kg, blood CD4+ and CD8+ T cells had expanded clonally. Low normalized T-cell clonal expansion was additionally recorded for some nonresponders.

The data were produced by immunoSEQ multiplex PCR, yet TCRdb's version contains in-frame clones alone and is incomplete. Among tens of thousands of clones listed, roughly nine tenths were seen once. Researchers took blood at baseline, on cycle 4 day 1, and on cycle 7 day 1. With regard to this clone: Antigen specificity is unknown.

The CDR3 spans 15 residues. The V gene lost 5 bases and the J gene lost 8 bases, with 17 bases spanning the gap. Germline V gene sequence: CDR1 SGHRS, CDR2 YFSETQ. The TCR originated in an adult with an advanced solid tumor such as melanoma, head and neck, liver or kidney cancer. The chain couples TRBV5-1 to TRBJ1-6; no reliable D call. The starting material was CD4+ or CD8+ T cells sorted from blood, obtained in a trial of the OX40 agonist ivuxolimab. CDR3 bases: TGCGCCAGCAGGCAAAGGATAAATGGGGATTCACCCCTCCACTTT. This gives the protein CASRQRINGDSPLHF.